This TCR beta chain is drawn from a study of cytomegalovirus exposure and HLA in healthy donors. TCRdb's table, derived via immunoSEQ multiplex PCR, lists solely in-frame clones and lacks some. This table has over 200,000 clones, roughly 87% appearing once. V shed 6 bases and J 1 base; nucleotides not matched to a gene: 5. CDR1 is MDHEN and CDR2 is SYDVKM in the germline V gene. The CDR3 has 14 amino acids. J is TRBJ2-5 and V is TRBV28; 7 positions match TRBD1. The specimen sequenced was PBMCs. The TCR was taken from a woman under 30 in good health and CMV-seropositive. CDR3 bases: TGTGCCAGCAGCAACCGGGACAGCCAAGAGACCCAGTACTTC. Encoded protein: CASSNRDSQETQYF.